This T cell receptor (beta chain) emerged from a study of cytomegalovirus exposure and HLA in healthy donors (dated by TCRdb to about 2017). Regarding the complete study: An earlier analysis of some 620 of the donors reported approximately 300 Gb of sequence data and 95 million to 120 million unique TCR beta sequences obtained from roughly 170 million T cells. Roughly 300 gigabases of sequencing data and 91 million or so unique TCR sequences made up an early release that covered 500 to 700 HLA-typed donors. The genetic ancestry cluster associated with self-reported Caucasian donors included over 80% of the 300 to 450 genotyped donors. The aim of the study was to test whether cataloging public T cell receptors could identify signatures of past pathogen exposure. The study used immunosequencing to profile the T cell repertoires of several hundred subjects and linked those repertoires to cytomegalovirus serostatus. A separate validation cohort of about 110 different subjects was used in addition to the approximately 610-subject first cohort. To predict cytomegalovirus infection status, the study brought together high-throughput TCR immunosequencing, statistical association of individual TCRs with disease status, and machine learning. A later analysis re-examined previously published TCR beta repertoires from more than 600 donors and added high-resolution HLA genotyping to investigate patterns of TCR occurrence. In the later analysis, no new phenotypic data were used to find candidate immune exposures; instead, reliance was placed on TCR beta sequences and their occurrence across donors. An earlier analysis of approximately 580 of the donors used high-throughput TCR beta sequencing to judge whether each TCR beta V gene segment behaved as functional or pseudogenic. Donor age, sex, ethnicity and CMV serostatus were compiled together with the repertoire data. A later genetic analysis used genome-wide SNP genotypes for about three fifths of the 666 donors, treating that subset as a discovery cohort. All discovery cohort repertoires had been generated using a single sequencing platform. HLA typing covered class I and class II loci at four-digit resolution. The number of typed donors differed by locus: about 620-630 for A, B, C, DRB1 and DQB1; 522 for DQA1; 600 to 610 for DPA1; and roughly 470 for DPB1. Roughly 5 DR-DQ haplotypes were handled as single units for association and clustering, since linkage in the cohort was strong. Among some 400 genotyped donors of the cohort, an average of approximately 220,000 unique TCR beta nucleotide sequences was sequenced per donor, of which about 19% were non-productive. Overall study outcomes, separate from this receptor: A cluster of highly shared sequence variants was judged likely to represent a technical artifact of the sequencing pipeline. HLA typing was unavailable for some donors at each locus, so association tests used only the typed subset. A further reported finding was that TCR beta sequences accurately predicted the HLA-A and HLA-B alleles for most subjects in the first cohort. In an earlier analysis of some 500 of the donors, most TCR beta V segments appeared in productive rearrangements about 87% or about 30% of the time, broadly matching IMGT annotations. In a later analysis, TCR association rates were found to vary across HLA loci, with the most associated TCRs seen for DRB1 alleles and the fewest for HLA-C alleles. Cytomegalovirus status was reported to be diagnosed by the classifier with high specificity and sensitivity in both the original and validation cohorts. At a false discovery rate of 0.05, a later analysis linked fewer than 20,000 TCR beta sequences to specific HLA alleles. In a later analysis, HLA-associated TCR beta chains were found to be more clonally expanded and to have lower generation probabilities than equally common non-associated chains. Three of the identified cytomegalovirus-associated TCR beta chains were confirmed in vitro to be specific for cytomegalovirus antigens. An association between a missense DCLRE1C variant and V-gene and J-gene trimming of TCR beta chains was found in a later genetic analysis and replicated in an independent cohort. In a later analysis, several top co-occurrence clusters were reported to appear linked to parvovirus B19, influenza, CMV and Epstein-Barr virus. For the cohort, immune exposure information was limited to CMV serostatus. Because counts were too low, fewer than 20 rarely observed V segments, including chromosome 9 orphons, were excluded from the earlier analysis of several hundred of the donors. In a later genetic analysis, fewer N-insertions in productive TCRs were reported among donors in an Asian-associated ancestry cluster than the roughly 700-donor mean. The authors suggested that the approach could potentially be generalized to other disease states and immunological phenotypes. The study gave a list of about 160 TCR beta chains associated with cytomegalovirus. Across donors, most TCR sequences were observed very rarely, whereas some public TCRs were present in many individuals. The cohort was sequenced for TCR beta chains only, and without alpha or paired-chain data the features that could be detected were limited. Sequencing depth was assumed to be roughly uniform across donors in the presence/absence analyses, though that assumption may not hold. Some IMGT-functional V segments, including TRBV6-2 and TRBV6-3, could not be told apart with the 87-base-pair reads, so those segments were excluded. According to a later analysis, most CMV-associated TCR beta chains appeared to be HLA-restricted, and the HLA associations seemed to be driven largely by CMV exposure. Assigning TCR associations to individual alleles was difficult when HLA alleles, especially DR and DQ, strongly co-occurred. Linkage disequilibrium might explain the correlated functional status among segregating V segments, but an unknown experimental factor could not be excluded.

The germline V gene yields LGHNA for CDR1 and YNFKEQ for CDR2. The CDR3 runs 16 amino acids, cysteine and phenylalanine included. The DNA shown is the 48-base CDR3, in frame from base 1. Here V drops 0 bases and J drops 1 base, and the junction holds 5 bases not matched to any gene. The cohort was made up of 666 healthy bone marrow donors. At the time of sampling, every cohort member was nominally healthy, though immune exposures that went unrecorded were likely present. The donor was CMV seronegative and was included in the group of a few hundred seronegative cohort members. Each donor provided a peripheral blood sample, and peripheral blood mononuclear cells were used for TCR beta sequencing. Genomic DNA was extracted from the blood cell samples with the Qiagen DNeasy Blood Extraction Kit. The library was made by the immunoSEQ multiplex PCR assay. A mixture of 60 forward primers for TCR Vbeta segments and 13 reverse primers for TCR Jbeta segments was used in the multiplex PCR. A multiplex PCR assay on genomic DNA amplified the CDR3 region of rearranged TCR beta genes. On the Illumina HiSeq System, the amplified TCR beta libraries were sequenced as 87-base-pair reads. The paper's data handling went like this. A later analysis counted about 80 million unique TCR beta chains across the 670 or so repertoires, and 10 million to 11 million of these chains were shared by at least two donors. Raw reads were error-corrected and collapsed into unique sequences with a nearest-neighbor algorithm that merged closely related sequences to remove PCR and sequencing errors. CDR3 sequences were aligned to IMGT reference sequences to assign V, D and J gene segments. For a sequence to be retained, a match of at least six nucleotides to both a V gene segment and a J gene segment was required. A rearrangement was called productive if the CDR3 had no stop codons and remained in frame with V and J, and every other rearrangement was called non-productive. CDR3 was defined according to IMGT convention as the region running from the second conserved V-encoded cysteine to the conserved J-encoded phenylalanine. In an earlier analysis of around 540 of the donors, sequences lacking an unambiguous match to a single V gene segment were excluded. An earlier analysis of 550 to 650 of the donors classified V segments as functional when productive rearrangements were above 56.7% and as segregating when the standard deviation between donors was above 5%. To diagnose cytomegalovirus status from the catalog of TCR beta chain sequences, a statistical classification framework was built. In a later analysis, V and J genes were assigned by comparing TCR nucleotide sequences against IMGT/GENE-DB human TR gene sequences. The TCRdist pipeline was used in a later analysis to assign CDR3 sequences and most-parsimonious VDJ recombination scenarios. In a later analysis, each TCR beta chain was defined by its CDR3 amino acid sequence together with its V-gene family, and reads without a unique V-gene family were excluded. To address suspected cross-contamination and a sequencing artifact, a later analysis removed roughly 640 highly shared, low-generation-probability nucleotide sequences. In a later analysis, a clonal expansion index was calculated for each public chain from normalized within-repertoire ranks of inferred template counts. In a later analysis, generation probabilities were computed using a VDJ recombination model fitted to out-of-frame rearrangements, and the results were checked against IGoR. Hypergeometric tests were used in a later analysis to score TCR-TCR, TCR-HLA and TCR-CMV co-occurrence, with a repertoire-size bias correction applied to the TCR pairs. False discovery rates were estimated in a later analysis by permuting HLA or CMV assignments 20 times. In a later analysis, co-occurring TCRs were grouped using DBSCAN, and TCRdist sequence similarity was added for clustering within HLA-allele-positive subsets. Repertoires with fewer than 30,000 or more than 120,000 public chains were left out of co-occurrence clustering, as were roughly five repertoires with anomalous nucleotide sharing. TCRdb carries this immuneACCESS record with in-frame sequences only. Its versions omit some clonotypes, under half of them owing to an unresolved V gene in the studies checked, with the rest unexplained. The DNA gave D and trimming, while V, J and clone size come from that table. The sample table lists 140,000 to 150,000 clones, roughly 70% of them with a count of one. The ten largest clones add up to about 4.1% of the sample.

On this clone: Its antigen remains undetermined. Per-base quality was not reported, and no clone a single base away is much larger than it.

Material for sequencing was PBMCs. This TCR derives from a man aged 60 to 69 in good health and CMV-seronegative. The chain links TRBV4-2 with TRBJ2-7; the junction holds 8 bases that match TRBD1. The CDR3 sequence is CASSQDLTGGSYEQYF. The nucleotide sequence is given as TGTGCCAGCAGCCAAGATCTAACAGGGGGATCCTACGAGCAGTACTTC.